This TCR beta chain was obtained from a study of T cells in Graves' hyperthyroidism and ophthalmopathy. PBMCs came from roughly 10 ml fresh peripheral blood. Many counts were recorded for this clonotype. Germline values: CDR1 SNHLY, CDR2 FYNNEI. The CDR3 has 14 amino acids. V dropped 7 bases and J dropped 3 bases, with 16 bases sitting between them. The TCR beta CDR3 regions underwent amplification using RNA transcripts as the source. During a first-round RT-PCR of the TCR CDR3, the HTBI primer set was used. TCRdb re-analysed the multiplex PCR reads in MiXCR, keeping a single row per CDR3 protein. The sample yields 650,000 to 850,000 distinct CDR3 sequences, around 19% seen once.

The specimen sequenced was blood. V usage is TRBV2 and J usage is TRBJ2-7; tentatively, D is TRBD1 or TRBD2 (5 bases each). The TCR comes from a woman between 45 and 65 years old with Graves' hyperthyroidism that later progressed to Graves' ophthalmopathy. Here the CDR3 DNA reads TGTGCCAGCATTCTCGGGACCTTCGGCTACGAGCAGTACTTC. This sequence encodes CASILGTFGYEQYF.